Each of the 8 T cell receptor beta chains below was sequenced from the same sample in a study of neurological immune-mediated disorders. TCRdb re-called the 5' RACE reads with MiXCR, one entry per CDR3 protein. The sample has 85,000 to 100,000 distinct CDR3 sequences; roughly 3.5% are singletons. The source material was PBMCs. Receptors originate from a woman between 18 and 30 years old with multiple sclerosis.

Many counts were recorded for this clonotype. The chain is built from TRBV5-1 and TRBJ2-1, with 10 bases aligning to TRBD2. Trimming took 1 base from V and 6 from J; bases not matched to a gene: 4. Germline assignment: CDR1 SGHRS and CDR2 YFSETQ. The length of the CDR3 is 15 residues. The CDR3 bases are TGCGCCAGCAGCTTGACTAGCGGGGTGGTCAATGAGCAGTTCTTC. This translates into CASSLTSGVVNEQFF. Full variable domain (rest looked up from reference TRBV5-1 and TRBJ2-1): KAGVTQTPRYLIKTRGQQVTLSCSPISGHRSVSWYQQTPGQGLQFLFEYFSETQRNKGNFPGRFSGRQFSNSRSEMNVSTLELGDSALYLCASSLTSGVVNEQFFGPGTRLTVL.

This clonotype was recorded at least ten times. The J gene is TRBJ2-5, the V gene TRBV5-1; D gene uncertain. The V end lost 1 base, the J end lost 1 base, and 17 bases lay between the germline ends. Germline assignment: CDR1 SGHRS and CDR2 YFSETQ. The CDR3 runs 17 residues. Here the CDR3 reads CASSLFGENSGQETQYF. The CDR3 DNA is TGCGCCAGCAGCTTGTTCGGCGAAAACTCCGGCCAAGAGACCCAGTACTTC.

This clonotype was observed at least ten times. The chain joins TRBV12-3 or TRBV12-4 to TRBJ2-1; 13 bases fit TRBD2. The junction had 15 bases not matched to a gene; V was cut back by 6 bases and J by 4 bases. This CDR3 spans 19 amino acids. The DNA of the CDR3 is TGTGCCAGCAGCCTGACTAGCGGGAGGATTCGGCGCCCTTACAATGAGCAGTTCTTC. It specifies CASSLTSGRIRRPYNEQFF.

In this sample, this clonotype turned up many times. V usage is TRBV12-3 or TRBV12-4 and J usage is TRBJ2-3; 9 positions match TRBD2. J lost 0 bases, V lost 5 bases, and 6 bases had no gene match. The CDR3 extends over 16 amino acids. CDR3: CASSPRTSASTDTQYF. The CDR3 bases are TGTGCCAGCAGTCCCCGGACTAGCGCGAGCACAGATACGCAGTATTTT.

Sample share makes this clonotype large. V usage is TRBV4-1 and J usage is TRBJ2-1, with 8 bases lining up with TRBD1. In germline, CDR1 is MGHRA, CDR2 YSYEKL. The CDR3 spans 17 residues. Trimming removed 1 base from V and 2 bases from J; junction bases left unmatched: 7. The CDR3 nucleotides read TGCGCCAGCAGCCAAGGGACAATACAGGGGGCCTACAATGAGCAGTTCTTC. Its translation is CASSQGTIQGAYNEQFF.

Many counts were recorded for this clonotype. The chain combines TRBV5-6 with TRBJ2-1; 10 nucleotides match TRBD2. Germline CDR1 is SGHDT and CDR2 is YYEEEE. The trim removed 4 bases at V and 2 bases at J, leaving 3 bases unmatched. CDR3 size: 15 residues. DNA for the CDR3: TGTGCCAGCAGCGTGGGACTAGCGACCTACAATGAGCAGTTCTTC. It translates to CASSVGLATYNEQFF.

This chain joins TRBV6-6 and TRBJ1-2; unclear D gene. This CDR3 has 13 amino acids. Trimming removed 6 bases from V and 3 bases from J, with 11 bases in between. Germline-derived CDR1 and CDR2 are MNHNY and SVGAGI (reference sequence). The CDR3 is CASRERADYGYTF. CDR3 DNA: TGTGCCAGCAGGGAAAGAGCGGACTATGGCTACACCTTC.

This clonotype came up many times. The V and J genes are TRBV20-1 and TRBJ2-1, with D uncertain. Trimming took off 1 base at V and 6 bases at J, with 13 bases between the two ends. The germline CDR1 and CDR2 sequences are DFQATT and SNEGSKA (reference sequence). The CDR3 consists of 14 residues. DNA for the CDR3: TGCAGTGCTAGAGGTCTCTTAATCGGCAATGAGCAGTTCTTC. This sequence encodes CSARGLLIGNEQFF.